This is a list of T cell receptor beta chains from one sample in a study of T cell responses to AZD1222 COVID-19 vaccine. The data were produced by immunoSEQ multiplex PCR, yet TCRdb's version contains in-frame clones alone and is incomplete. The sample has 50,000 to 65,000 clones; roughly 87% are singletons. The sequenced sample was peripheral blood, obtained 28 days after the second AZD1222 dose. Receptors were obtained from an adult who received the AZD1222 COVID-19 vaccine. The CDR3 runs from the conserved cysteine through the conserved F or W. The D gene is left open where the match is weak.

v_gene	j_gene	d_gene	CDR3nt	CDR3aa
TRBV3-1/TRBV3-2	TRBJ2-7	.	TGTGCCAGCAGCCAGGGTTACGAGCAGTACTTC	CASSQGYEQYF
TRBV5-1	TRBJ2-7	TRBD2	TGCGCCAGCAGCGCGGGACTAGCGGCGTCCTACGAGCAGTACTTC	CASSAGLAASYEQYF
TRBV18	TRBJ2-1	.	TGTGCCAGCTCACCACGCCAGTGGGATGAGCAGTTCTTC	CASSPRQWDEQFF
TRBV5-1	TRBJ2-3	.	TGCGCCAGCAGCTTGGGCAGCACAGATACGCAGTATTTT	CASSLGSTDTQYF
TRBV24-1	TRBJ2-1	.	TGTGCCACCAGTGCGACAAACCAACGCTCCTACAATGAGCAGTTCTTC	CATSATNQRSYNEQFF
TRBV7-9	TRBJ2-7	.	TGTGCCAGCAGCTTCGGGCAGGGCGTGGGGCAGTACTTC	CASSFGQGVGQYF
TRBV5-4	TRBJ2-5	.	TGTGCCAGCAGCTTGGAGGCCCAGCTGGGGGAGACCCAGTACTTC	CASSLEAQLGETQYF
TRBV3-1/TRBV3-2	TRBJ1-1	.	TGTGCCAGCAGCCGGGGACGGTTGGGTAGCACTGAAGCTTTCTTT	CASSRGRLGSTEAFF
TRBV5-5	TRBJ2-3	.	TGTGCCAGCAGCTACGACGGCACTAGCACAGATACGCAGTATTTT	CASSYDGTSTDTQYF
TRBV6-6	TRBJ1-5	TRBD1	TGTGCCAGCAGTTACGGCAGGGGGGACAATCAGCCCCAGCATTTT	CASSYGRGDNQPQHF
TRBV6-6	TRBJ2-7	.	TGTGCCAGCAGTCCCCCGGAGTCCGAGCAGTACTTC	CASSPPESEQYF
TRBV7-3	TRBJ2-5	TRBD1	TGTGCCAGCAGCCCTGGGACAGGGGGCTTTCAAGGGACCCAGTACTTC	CASSPGTGGFQGTQYF
TRBV9	TRBJ2-1	.	TGTGCCAGCAGCCCTAGCCCTGGGGGAGGCTTCAATGAGCAGTTCTTC	CASSPSPGGGFNEQFF
TRBV24-1	TRBJ2-5	TRBD2	TGTGCCACCAGTGACCCCGGACTAGCGGGAACGAGATACGAGACCCAGTACTTC	CATSDPGLAGTRYETQYF